The text below deals with one T cell receptor (beta chain). Germline assignment: CDR1 GTSNPN and CDR2 SVGIG (reference sequence). Trimming took 0 bases from V and 0 from J, leaving 8 bases between them. The CDR3 covers 15 residues. The entry originates in a study of T-cell memory formation after mild COVID-19. TCRdb independently ran MiXCR on the 5' RACE reads; one entry per CDR3 protein. The sample has 350,000 or so distinct CDR3 sequences, 10% to 15% seen once; the top ten hold roughly 23%. The sequenced sample was PBMCs or a T cell subset sorted from them (not recorded which). The source of this sequence is a man between 18 and 29 years old who had mild COVID-19 (a few samples of this study predate the infection). Cell type and time point are not known. The V gene is TRBV30, the J gene TRBJ1-4; D not certain. DNA of the CDR3: TGTGCCTGGAGTGTAGACACTACAACTAATGAAAAACTGTTTTTT. Encoded protein: CAWSVDTTTNEKLFF.